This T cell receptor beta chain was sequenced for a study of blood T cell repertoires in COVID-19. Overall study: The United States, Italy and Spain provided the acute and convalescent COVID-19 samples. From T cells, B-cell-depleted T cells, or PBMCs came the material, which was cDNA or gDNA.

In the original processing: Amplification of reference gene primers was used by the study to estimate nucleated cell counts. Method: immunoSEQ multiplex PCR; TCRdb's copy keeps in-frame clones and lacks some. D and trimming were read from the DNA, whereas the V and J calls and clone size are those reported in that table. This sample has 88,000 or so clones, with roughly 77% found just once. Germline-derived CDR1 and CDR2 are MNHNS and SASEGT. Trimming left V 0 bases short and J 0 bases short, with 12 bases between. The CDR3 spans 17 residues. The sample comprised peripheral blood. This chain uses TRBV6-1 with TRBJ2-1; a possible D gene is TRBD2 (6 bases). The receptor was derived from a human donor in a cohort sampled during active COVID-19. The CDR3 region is CASSEAYGGNSYNEQFF. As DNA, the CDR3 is TGTGCCAGCAGTGAAGCGTATGGCGGGAACTCCTACAATGAGCAGTTCTTC.